This paragraph reports one T cell receptor (beta chain). The antigen is unknown. Profiled with immunoSEQ multiplex PCR; TCRdb holds only in-frame clones, not every one. The table lists approximately 26,000 clones, over 75% of them singletons. The source of the sample is a study of vaccination effects on CD4 cells after COVID-19. General observations from the study: Marked contraction was observed in infection-induced and vaccine-induced clones late after vaccination. Healthy vaccinees' vaccine-induced clones included only 1 of 255 cross-reacting with common cold coronaviruses.

Germline CDR1 MDHEN, CDR2 SYDVKM. The CDR3 is 19 amino acids. Trimming removed 6 bases at V and 1 base at J, with 27 bases between. Antigen-specific CD4+ T cells were first expanded with viral peptide pools by the ViraFEST assay and only then sequenced. Once cultured for 9 to 11 days, the cells underwent separation to obtain CD4+ T cells. All participants had two doses of either the BNT162b2 or mRNA-1273 vaccine. The culture medium for a few million PBMC per well included approximately 10 IU/ml IL-2 and 8.5 to 10 ug/ml peptides. Days 3 and 7 saw half the medium replaced with IL-2 medium. The source is a human donor who received a COVID-19 vaccine. Some clones in this sample may be carry-over from other donors' samples. The chain uses TRBV28 and TRBJ1-2; a possible D gene is TRBD1 (6 bases). Material: CD4+ T cells from PBMCs cultured with SARS-CoV-2 spike peptides, obtained after COVID-19 vaccination. As DNA, the CDR3 is TGTGCCAGCAGGGACAGAGGGAACAGATTCCAAAAGTTTAACTATGGCTACACCTTC. As protein: CASRDRGNRFQKFNYGYTF.